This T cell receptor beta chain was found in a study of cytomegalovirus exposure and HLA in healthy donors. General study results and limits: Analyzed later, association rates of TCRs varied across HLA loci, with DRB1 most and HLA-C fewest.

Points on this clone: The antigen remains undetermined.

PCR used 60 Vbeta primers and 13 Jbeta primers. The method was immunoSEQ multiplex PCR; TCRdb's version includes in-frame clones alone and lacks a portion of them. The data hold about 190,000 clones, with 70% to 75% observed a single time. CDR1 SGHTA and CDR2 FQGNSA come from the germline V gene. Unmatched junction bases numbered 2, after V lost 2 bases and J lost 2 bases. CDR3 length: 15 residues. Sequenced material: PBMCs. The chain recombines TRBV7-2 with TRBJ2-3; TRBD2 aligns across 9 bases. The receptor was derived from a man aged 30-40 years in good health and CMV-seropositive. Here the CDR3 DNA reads TGTGCCAGCAGCTTAAGCGGGGGGTTCACAGATACGCAGTATTTT. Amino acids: CASSLSGGFTDTQYF.